This passage covers 30 T cell receptor beta chains from one sample sequenced in a study of blood T cell repertoires in COVID-19 (dated by TCRdb to between 2020 and 2021). The library was made by the immunoSEQ multiplex PCR assay. TCRdb provides this immuneACCESS table in a form limited to in-frame rearrangements. Some clones are lacking; in checked studies, under half of them reflect an unresolved V gene, and why the rest are absent is not known. The sample data list more than 12,000 clones, and about 77% of these were observed just once. About 14% of the sample comes from the top ten. The specimen sequenced was peripheral blood. These receptors all come from a human donor in a cohort sampled during active COVID-19.

The chain couples TRBV27 to TRBJ2-2; 8 bases are shared with TRBD2. The CDR3 sequence is 16 residues long. V gave up 3 bases and J gave up 4 bases; unmatched junction bases: 7. Per the germline V gene, CDR1 is MNHEY and CDR2 is SMNVEV (reference sequence). CDR3 amino acids: CASSFKREIGTGELFF. As DNA, the CDR3 is TGTGCCAGCAGTTTTAAGCGGGAGATTGGCACCGGGGAGCTGTTTTTT.

J is TRBJ2-7 and V is TRBV7-2; 10 nucleotides agree with TRBD1. Germline-derived CDR1 and CDR2 are SGHTA and FQGNSA. Trimming at V came to 4 bases and at J to 13 bases, leaving 10 bases not matched to a gene. This CDR3 has 13 residues. The CDR3 bases are TGTGCCAGCAGCTCCAACGGGGACAGGGGATATTACTTC. It is translated as CASSSNGDRGYYF.

V is TRBV5-1 and J is TRBJ1-6; 7 bases map to TRBD1. With 3 bases clipped from V and 5 bases from J, the junction kept 5 bases outside the gene matches. The CDR3 has 15 amino acids. Germline V gene sequence: CDR1 SGHRS, CDR2 YFSETQ. The CDR3 protein is CASSSGQADNSPLHF. For the CDR3, the DNA is TGCGCCAGCAGCTCTGGACAGGCCGATAATTCACCCCTCCACTTT.

This sequence joins TRBV7-9 and TRBJ2-7; D gene ambiguous. Germline CDR1 is SEHNR and CDR2 is FQNEAQ (reference sequence). The CDR3 sequence is 11 residues long. V lost 5 bases, J lost 5 bases, and 7 bases lay in between. The CDR3 spells CASSLTDEQYF. DNA of the CDR3: TGTGCCAGCAGCCTTACTGACGAGCAGTACTTC.

This chain links TRBV27 with TRBJ2-7; a possible D gene is TRBD1 (6 bases). V lost 6 bases to trimming and J lost 0 bases, with 12 bases between them. This CDR3 has 14 amino acids. Per the germline V gene, CDR1 is MNHEY and CDR2 is SMNVEV (reference sequence). The CDR3 DNA sequence: TGTGCCAGCAGCCCACGACAGGCCTCCTACGAGCAGTACTTC. This codes for CASSPRQASYEQYF.

This clone was observed once. CDR3 sequence reads: CASSFQGTSDNEQYF. CDR3 bases: TGCGCCAGCAGCTTTCAAGGGACTAGCGACAACGAGCAGTACTTC. The chain is built from TRBV5-1 and TRBJ2-7, with 10 bases that match TRBD2. Germline-derived CDR1 and CDR2 are SGHRS and YFSETQ. The CDR3 covers 15 residues. The trim removed 2 bases at V and 5 bases at J, leaving 7 bases unmatched. Complete variable domain (other parts from reference TRBV5-1 and TRBJ2-7): KAGVTQTPRYLIKTRGQQVTLSCSPISGHRSVSWYQQTPGQGLQFLFEYFSETQRNKGNFPGRFSGRQFSNSRSEMNVSTLELGDSALYLCASSFQGTSDNEQYFGPGTRLTVT.

The chain couples TRBV5-6 to TRBJ2-1, with 13 bases that match TRBD2. CDR3 length: 15 amino acids. Germline CDR1 and CDR2: SGHDT and YYEEEE. J was trimmed by 9 bases and V by 0 bases; bases with no gene match: 3. The CDR3: CASSLGGLAGVEQFF. DNA of the CDR3: TGTGCCAGCAGCTTGGGAGGACTAGCGGGAGTTGAGCAGTTCTTC.

The chain uses TRBV5-5 and TRBJ2-2; TRBD1 is a possible D gene (6 bases). Per the germline V gene, CDR1 is SGHKS and CDR2 is YYEKEE (reference sequence). Between the trimmed V and J ends, which lost 6 bases and 5 bases, there was a span of 17 bases. The CDR3 runs to 15 residues. The CDR3 region is CASNSLDSLTGELFF. The CDR3 nucleotides read TGTGCCAGCAACTCTTTGGACAGCCTTACCGGGGAGCTGTTTTTT. Full variable domain (missing parts from reference TRBV5-5 and TRBJ2-2): DAGVTQSPTHLIKTRGQQVTLRCSPISGHKSVSWYQQVLGQGPQFIFQYYEKEERGRGNFPDRFSARQFPNYSSELNVNALLLGDSALYLCASNSLDSLTGELFFGEGSRLTVL.

V is TRBV28 and J is TRBJ1-3, with D hard to call. Trimming removed 3 bases at V and 3 bases at J, with 12 bases between. Germline assignment: CDR1 MDHEN and CDR2 SYDVKM. The CDR3 covers 15 residues. This chain's CDR3 is CASSFLAGSGNTIYF. CDR3 DNA sequence: TGTGCCAGCAGTTTCCTGGCAGGCAGTGGAAACACCATATATTTT.

This clone has just a few counts. The genes are TRBV28 and TRBJ1-4, with no clear D. In germline, CDR1 is MDHEN, CDR2 SYDVKM. The CDR3 covers 15 residues. The V and J ends lost 4 bases and 0 bases respectively, with 9 bases between them. The CDR3 spells CASSSPGATNEKLFF. CDR3 nucleotide sequence: TGTGCCAGCAGTTCCCCCGGTGCAACTAATGAAAAACTGTTTTTT.

The J gene is TRBJ2-3, the V gene TRBV13; 10 nucleotides line up with TRBD2. The CDR3 extends over 17 amino acids. Germline V gene sequence: CDR1 PRHDT, CDR2 FYEKMQ (reference sequence). The V segment lost 1 base and the J segment 3 bases; nucleotides outside the gene matches: 7. Written as DNA, the CDR3 is TGTGCCAGCAGCTTAGCCCTAGCGGGAGTGGAAACAGATACGCAGTATTTT. This sequence encodes CASSLALAGVETDTQYF.

V and J are TRBV7-8 and TRBJ1-3, with D unresolved. The V end lost 1 base, the J end lost 8 bases, and 12 bases lay between the germline ends. This CDR3 region has 14 residues. Germline CDR1 is SGHVS and CDR2 is FQNEAQ. The CDR3 coding sequence is TGTGCCAGCAGCTTAGGGAGGACTGGGGACACCATATATTTT. It yields the protein CASSLGRTGDTIYF.

The CDR3 DNA is TGTGCCAGCAGCGTATCAAATAACTATGGCTACACCTTC. Residues: CASSVSNNYGYTF. The J gene is TRBJ1-2, the V gene TRBV9; D is unclear. Germline lookup yields CDR1 SGDLS and CDR2 YYNGEE. Trimming stripped 1 base from V and 1 base from J, with 5 bases between. The CDR3 totals 13 residues.

This sequence joins TRBV9 and TRBJ2-5; D perhaps matches TRBD2 (5 bases). Between the trimmed V and J ends, which lost 0 bases and 5 bases, there was a span of 14 bases. Germline V gene sequence: CDR1 SGDLS, CDR2 YYNGEE. The CDR3 extends over 15 amino acids. In nucleotides, the CDR3 is TGTGCCAGCAGCGTAGGGGAAGCGGCGGGCGAGACCCAGTACTTC. It is translated as CASSVGEAAGETQYF.

J is TRBJ1-5 and V is TRBV5-5; tentative D call: TRBD1 (5 bases). The CDR3 is 16 amino acids. V lost 0 bases and J 0 bases, leaving 10 bases between the germline ends. The germline gives CDR1 SGHKS, CDR2 YYEKEE (reference sequence). CDR3 bases: TGTGCCAGCAGCTTGGTGCCAGGGAATAGCAATCAGCCCCAGCATTTT. Translating gives CASSLVPGNSNQPQHF.

The CDR3 loop reads CATSRGVTTNEKLFF. DNA of the CDR3: TGTGCCACCAGCAGGGGAGTTACAACTAATGAAAAACTGTTTTTT. The V gene is TRBV15, the J gene TRBJ1-4, with D unresolved. Germline lookup yields CDR1 LNHNV and CDR2 YYDKDF (reference sequence). The CDR3 consists of 15 residues. V shed 3 bases and J shed 0 bases, with 8 bases lying between them. The full variable domain, completed using reference TRBV15 and TRBJ1-4, is DAMVIQNPRYQVTQFGKPVTLSCSQTLNHNVMYWYQQKSSQAPKLLFHYYDKDFNNEADTPDNFQSRRPNTSFCFLDIRSPGLGDTAMYLCATSRGVTTNEKLFFGSGTQLSVL.

The chain carries TRBV11-1 and TRBJ1-4; a weak D match, TRBD1 (5 bases). CDR1 and CDR2 from the germline V gene are SGHAT and FQDESV (reference sequence). V was trimmed by 4 bases and J by 0 bases, leaving 9 bases between them. This CDR3 has 15 residues. DNA of the CDR3: TGTGCCAGCAGCTCCCGGGACTCAACTAATGAAAAACTGTTTTTT. Its protein product is CASSSRDSTNEKLFF.

CDR3 in DNA: TGTGCCAGCAGCCAAGATCACCGCACCCTTGAACAGGGGGCGAAGATCCAGCCCCAGCATTTT. Amino acids: CASSQDHRTLEQGAKIQPQHF. The J gene is TRBJ1-5, the V gene TRBV14; 9 bases map to TRBD1. Trimming at V came to 0 bases and at J to 7 bases, leaving 22 bases not matched to a gene. The length of the CDR3 is 21 residues. The germline gives CDR1 SGHDN, CDR2 FVKESK.

The chain links TRBV5-5 to TRBJ1-2; D possibly corresponds to TRBD1 (6 bases). This CDR3 has 16 residues. The V gene's germline CDR1 is SGHKS and CDR2 YYEKEE (reference sequence). Trimming stripped 4 bases from V and 2 bases from J, with 18 bases between. The DNA for the CDR3 is TGTGCCAGCAGCCTGATACAGGGCGCGCAGAACTATGGCTACACCTTC. This encodes CASSLIQGAQNYGYTF. Looking up the rest from reference TRBV5-5 and TRBJ1-2 gives the full variable domain: DAGVTQSPTHLIKTRGQQVTLRCSPISGHKSVSWYQQVLGQGPQFIFQYYEKEERGRGNFPDRFSARQFPNYSSELNVNALLLGDSALYLCASSLIQGAQNYGYTFGSGTRLTVV.

CDR3 in amino acids: CASSARRVLSYGYTF. The CDR3 DNA is TGTGCCAGCAGCGCCCGGAGGGTTTTGTCCTATGGCTACACCTTC. The V gene is TRBV5-6, the J gene TRBJ1-2; D not resolved. The CDR3 totals 15 residues. Trimming pared 4 bases from V and 4 bases from J, leaving 17 bases between. CDR1 SGHDT and CDR2 YYEEEE come from the germline V gene.

The genes are TRBV19 and TRBJ2-3; 11 positions match TRBD2. With 1 base clipped from V and 6 bases from J, the junction kept 9 bases outside the gene matches. From germline, CDR1 is LNHDA and CDR2 SQIVND (reference sequence). This CDR3 spans 17 amino acids. CDR3 nucleotides: TGTGCCAGTAGTATAGTCCTTAGCGGGAGGGCCGGGGATACGCAGTATTTT. Translation: CASSIVLSGRAGDTQYF.

The chain carries TRBV6-5 and TRBJ1-3; tentative D call: TRBD1 (6 bases). Germline values: CDR1 MNHEY, CDR2 SVGAGI. V was pared by 6 bases and J by 6 bases, with 15 bases between. The CDR3 consists of 14 residues. CDR3 coding DNA: TGTGCCAGCAGACTAACAACAGGGACAAACACCATATATTTT. It encodes CASRLTTGTNTIYF.

V and J are TRBV2 and TRBJ1-4; D may be TRBD1 (6 bases). Germline CDR1 and CDR2: SNHLY and FYNNEI. V was pared by 3 bases and J by 0 bases, with 14 bases between. The CDR3 extends over 17 amino acids. CDR3 in DNA: TGTGCCAGCAGTGATTACAGGGCCTCCGCAACTAATGAAAAACTGTTTTTT. This encodes CASSDYRASATNEKLFF.

The genes are TRBV5-4 and TRBJ2-3, with D unclear. Per germline, CDR1 SGHNT and CDR2 YYREEE (reference sequence). CDR3 length equals 13 residues. V lost 6 bases and J lost 5, with 13 bases in between. CDR3 sequence: CASTLPRLDTQYF. In DNA form, the CDR3 reads TGTGCCAGCACCCTCCCCAGGTTAGATACGCAGTATTTT.

The chain joins TRBV7-6 to TRBJ2-7, with D maybe TRBD1 (5 bases). CDR1 and CDR2 from the germline V gene are SGHVS and FNYEAQ. The CDR3 totals 16 residues. With 0 bases removed from V and 0 bases from J, the gap between germline ends came to 12 bases. CDR3 residues: CASSLAQGFASYEQYF. CDR3 sequence (DNA): TGTGCCAGCAGCTTAGCGCAGGGCTTCGCCTCCTACGAGCAGTACTTC. Full variable domain (rest looked up from reference TRBV7-6 and TRBJ2-7): GAGVSQSPRYKVTKRGQDVALRCDPISGHVSLYWYRQALGQGPEFLTYFNYEAQQDKSGLPNDRFSAERPEGSISTLTIQRTEQRDSAMYRCASSLAQGFASYEQYFGPGTRLTVT.

V is TRBV3-1 (or the pseudogene TRBV3-2) and J is TRBJ1-1, with a tentative D call TRBD1 (5 bases). Germline V gene data show CDR1 as LGHDT and CDR2 as YNNKEL (reference sequence). This CDR3 comprises 14 residues. V was trimmed by 4 bases and J by 8 bases, leaving 17 bases between them. The CDR3 DNA reads TGTGCCAGCAGCCTTGGGGGAGGGGCGGGGGAAGCTTTCTTT. This translates into CASSLGGGAGEAFF.

The CDR3 DNA reads as TGTGCCACCAGTGAGCGGGACGATGGCTACACCTTC. It specifies CATSERDDGYTF. This sequence joins TRBV24-1 and TRBJ1-2; D possibly corresponds to TRBD1 (5 bases). The V gene lost 4 bases and the J gene lost 6 bases, with 8 bases spanning the gap. This CDR3 region has 12 residues. CDR1 is KGHDR, CDR2 SFDVKD, per germline.

This rearrangement joins TRBV7-8 to TRBJ1-6; tentative D call: TRBD1 (6 bases). Trimming left V 2 bases short and J 6 bases short, with 20 bases between. The germline V gene has CDR1 SGHVS and CDR2 FQNEAQ. The CDR3 totals 18 residues. The CDR3 loop is CASSLFNLGGAGNSPLHF. DNA of the CDR3: TGTGCCAGCAGCTTATTTAATCTGGGGGGGGCCGGTAATTCACCCCTCCACTTT.

The rearrangement links TRBV19 to TRBJ2-3, with 9 bases identical to TRBD2. Unmatched junction bases numbered 11, after V lost 7 bases and J lost 6 bases. The CDR3 runs 15 residues. CDR1 and CDR2 (germline): LNHDA, SQIVND (reference sequence). The CDR3 nucleotides are TGTGCCAGTACCCGGACTAGCGCGGGCTGGGATACGCAGTATTTT. Its protein product is CASTRTSAGWDTQYF.

This chain joins TRBV6-2 or TRBV6-3 and TRBJ2-1, with TRBD2 identical over 11 bases. Germline lookup yields CDR1 MNHEY and CDR2 SVGEGT. This CDR3 comprises 20 residues. The ends lost 1 base at V and 7 bases at J; junction bases unmatched: 18. The CDR3 bases are TGTGCCAGCAGTTACTTTTCTGCTAGCGGGAGGCTTGTGGGGATGAATGAGCAGTTCTTC. As protein: CASSYFSASGRLVGMNEQFF.